Sequencing of this TCR beta chain was carried out in a study of blood T cell repertoires in COVID-19. In the study overall: There were acute and convalescent COVID-19 samples, and they came from the United States, Italy and Spain. PBMCs, B-cell-depleted T cells, or T cells provided the cDNA or gDNA that made up the material.

This clone was seen a few times. Under the authors' procedure: Estimation of nucleated cell counts was performed using reference gene primer amplification. Clones were read by immunoSEQ multiplex PCR, and TCRdb kept only the in-frame ones, dropping some. D and trimming come from the DNA, and the V and J calls and clone size come from that table. The table lists fewer than 500,000 clones, about 87% of them singletons, with roughly 0.76% in the top ten. The Seattle patients, enrolled during active infection, were followed longitudinally. Sequenced material: peripheral blood. This receptor was identified in a man younger than 35 with COVID-19, enrolled during active disease.

In nucleotides, the CDR3 is TGTGCCAGCAGTGGTCTGGCCTATGGCTACACCTTC. Translating gives CASSGLAYGYTF. The chain employs TRBV2 and TRBJ1-2, with D unclear. The CDR3 is 12 residues long. CDR1 and CDR2 (germline): SNHLY, FYNNEI. Between the trimmed V and J ends, which lost 4 bases and 4 bases, there was a span of 7 bases.